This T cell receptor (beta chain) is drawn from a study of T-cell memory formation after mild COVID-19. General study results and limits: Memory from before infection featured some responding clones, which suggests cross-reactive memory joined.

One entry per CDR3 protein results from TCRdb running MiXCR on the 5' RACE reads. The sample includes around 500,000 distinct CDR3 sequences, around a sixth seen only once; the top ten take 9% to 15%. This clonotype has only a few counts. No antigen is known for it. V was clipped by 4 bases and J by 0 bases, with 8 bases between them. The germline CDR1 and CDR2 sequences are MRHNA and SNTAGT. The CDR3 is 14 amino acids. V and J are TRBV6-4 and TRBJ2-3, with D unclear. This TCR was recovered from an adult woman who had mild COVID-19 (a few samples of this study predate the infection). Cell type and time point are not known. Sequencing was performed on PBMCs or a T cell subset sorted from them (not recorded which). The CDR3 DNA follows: TGTGCCAGCAGTGTGTGGGGAAGCACAGATACGCAGTATTTT. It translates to CASSVWGSTDTQYF.